These 16 T cell receptor beta chains share one sample of origin, sequenced in a study of cytomegalovirus exposure and HLA in healthy donors. It was with 60 Vbeta and 13 Jbeta primers that the PCR ran. Assay used: immunoSEQ multiplex PCR; TCRdb lists only in-frame clones, some missing. The sample yields some 110,000 clones, 70% to 80% seen once. Sequenced input: PBMCs. The source is a man between 60 and 75 years old in good health and CMV-seronegative.

The chain uses TRBV6-6 and TRBJ1-5; D is ambiguous. V was clipped by 7 bases and J by 0 bases, with 4 bases between them. The germline V gene encodes CDR1 MNHNY and CDR2 SVGAGI (reference sequence). The CDR3 loop spans 12 amino acids. For the CDR3, the DNA is TGTGCCAGCACTAATAGCAATCAGCCCCAGCATTTT. This translates into CASTNSNQPQHF.

The rearrangement links TRBV2 to TRBJ2-2; tentative D call: TRBD2 (7 bases). Germline CDR1 is SNHLY and CDR2 is FYNNEI. V dropped 3 bases and J dropped 6 bases, with 14 bases sitting between them. The CDR3 spans 15 residues. The CDR3 DNA follows: TGTGCCAGCAGTGAGGAGGGGGGGGGAGCCGGGGAGCTGTTTTTT. It is translated as CASSEEGGGAGELFF.

The table lists this clone with a count of one. Other DNA sequences in the sample encode the same CDR3. The chain joins TRBV7-2 to TRBJ2-1; tentatively, D is TRBD2 (5 bases). Trimming pared 3 bases from V and 4 bases from J, leaving 7 bases between. The CDR3 sequence is 13 residues long. Per germline, CDR1 SGHTA and CDR2 FQGNSA. For the CDR3, the DNA is TGTGCCAGCAGCTTGGACTCTTACAATGAGCAGTTCTTC. As protein: CASSLDSYNEQFF.

A single count supports this clone. V and J are TRBV18 and TRBJ2-5; 7 nucleotides align to TRBD1. The CDR3 runs to 17 residues. Trimming took 6 bases from V and 5 from J; bases not matched to a gene: 18. Germline V gene sequence: CDR1 KGHSH, CDR2 LQKENI. CDR3 DNA: TGTGCCAGCTCCCCAACCTCAGGGGGTTGGAGTACGGAGACCCAGTACTTC. It specifies CASSPTSGGWSTETQYF.

The V gene is TRBV4-1, the J gene TRBJ2-7; possibly TRBD1 for D (5 bases). There are 15 residues in the CDR3. The V end was cut by 1 base, the J end by 10 bases, with 20 bases between. CDR1 is MGHRA, CDR2 YSYEKL, per germline. The CDR3: CASSQGLVGAYRQYF. The DNA of the CDR3 is TGCGCCAGCAGCCAAGGGCTGGTAGGGGCCTACCGCCAGTACTTC.

The chain has TRBV14 and TRBJ2-3, with 7 bases aligning to TRBD2. The CDR3 runs 14 residues. Germline assignment: CDR1 SGHDN and CDR2 FVKESK. Germline trimming cut 4 bases from V and 4 bases from J; bases unmatched to any gene: 5. The CDR3 protein is CASSPPGRADTQYF. For the CDR3, the DNA is TGTGCCAGCAGCCCCCCAGGGAGGGCAGATACGCAGTATTTT.

V is TRBV5-6 and J is TRBJ2-1; 7 bases align to TRBD1. The CDR3 spans 15 residues. CDR1 SGHDT and CDR2 YYEEEE come from the germline V gene. V shed 1 base and J 7 bases; nucleotides not matched to a gene: 8. The CDR3 DNA is TGTGCCAGCAGCTTGACAGGGGAGTCGAGGAATGAGCAGTTCTTC. This gives the protein CASSLTGESRNEQFF.

V and J are TRBV21-1 and TRBJ1-6; the table's D call TRBD1 went unverified against the DNA. TRBV21-1 is given as a pseudogene. There are 19 residues in the CDR3. The CDR3 is CASSTRGAGGSSYNSPLHF. Written as DNA, the CDR3 is TGTGCCAGCAGCACACGCGGGGCAGGGGGCAGCTCCTATAATTCACCCCTCCACTTT.

This rearrangement joins TRBV4-1 to TRBJ2-3; 9 nucleotides align to TRBD2. This CDR3 contains 16 residues. V lost 7 bases to trimming and J lost 1 base; unmatched junction nucleotides: 9. The germline gives CDR1 MGHRA, CDR2 YSYEKL. In nucleotides, the CDR3 is TGCGCCAGCAAACCGGCGGGGGGGGCGGGCACAGATACGCAGTATTTT. It encodes CASKPAGGAGTDTQYF.

This clone was detected once. The chain has TRBV7-9 and TRBJ2-7; 13 bases map to TRBD2. V was clipped by 2 bases and J by 4 bases; unmatched bases: 2. This CDR3 spans 15 amino acids. Looked up from germline, CDR1 is SEHNR and CDR2 is FQNEAQ (reference sequence). The DNA for the CDR3 is TGTGCCAGCAGCTTAATGGGACTAGCGGGGTACGAGCAGTACGTC. It translates to CASSLMGLAGYEQYV.

The rearrangement uses TRBV7-2 and TRBJ2-3; D gene uncertain. V was pared by 3 bases and J by 2 bases, with 6 bases between. The CDR3 loop spans 13 amino acids. Germline CDR1 reads SGHTA; CDR2 reads FQGNSA. The CDR3 reads CASSFSVTDTQYF. CDR3 bases: TGTGCCAGCAGCTTCTCGGTCACAGATACGCAGTATTTT.

The chain links TRBV25-1 to TRBJ2-5; tentatively, D is TRBD1 (6 bases). The CDR3 is 15 amino acids. Germline V lookup: CDR1 MGHDK, CDR2 SYGVNS. With 4 bases removed from V and 4 bases from J, the gap between germline ends came to 16 bases. CDR3 in DNA: TGTGCCAGCAGTGGGGCAGGGGCAAGGATAGAGACCCAGTACTTC. This codes for CASSGAGARIETQYF.

The chain links TRBV7-2 to TRBJ2-1; perhaps TRBD2 as D (7 bases). The CDR3 is 15 amino acids. V lost 5 bases and J lost 7, with 18 bases in between. CDR1 and CDR2 from the germline V gene are SGHTA and FQGNSA. CDR3 sequence reads: CASSRGASVVNEQFF. The CDR3 DNA is TGTGCCAGCAGCCGGGGGGCTAGCGTGGTTAATGAGCAGTTCTTC.

The genes are TRBV28 and TRBJ2-7; 10 positions agree with TRBD1. The CDR3 contains 14 residues. The V gene's germline CDR1 is MDHEN and CDR2 SYDVKM. V shed 6 bases, J shed 3 bases, and the junction held 5 bases outside the gene matches. The CDR3 bases are TGTGCCAGCAGCCGACAGGGGGCGGGCTACGAGCAGTACGTC. Translated: CASSRQGAGYEQYV.

The chain links TRBV5-4 to TRBJ1-4, with D tentatively TRBD1 (5 bases). There are 14 residues in the CDR3. The V end lost 3 bases, the J end lost 6 bases, and 12 bases lay between the germline ends. Germline CDR1 reads SGHNT; CDR2 reads YYREEE (reference sequence). Written as DNA, the CDR3 is TGTGCCAGCAGCTCCAGGGTGAACGATGAAAAACTGTTTTTT. This codes for CASSSRVNDEKLFF.

The V gene is TRBV5-1, the J gene TRBJ2-5; 13 bases fit TRBD2. The V and J ends lost 5 bases and 5 bases, in that order; junction bases with no gene match: 12. The CDR3 runs 17 residues. Germline CDR1 is SGHRS and CDR2 is YFSETQ. This CDR3 reads CASRPTSGGAGVETQYF. The CDR3, as DNA: TGCGCCAGCAGACCTACTAGCGGGGGGGCCGGAGTTGAGACCCAGTACTTC.